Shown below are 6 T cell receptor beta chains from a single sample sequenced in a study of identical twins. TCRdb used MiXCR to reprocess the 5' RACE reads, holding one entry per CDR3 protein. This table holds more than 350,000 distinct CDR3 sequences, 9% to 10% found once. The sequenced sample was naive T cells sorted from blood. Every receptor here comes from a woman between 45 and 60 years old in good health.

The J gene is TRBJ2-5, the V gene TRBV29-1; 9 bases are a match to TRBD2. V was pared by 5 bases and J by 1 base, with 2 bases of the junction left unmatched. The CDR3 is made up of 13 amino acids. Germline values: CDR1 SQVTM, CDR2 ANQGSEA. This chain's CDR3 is CSVSGRFQETQYF. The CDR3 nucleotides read TGCAGCGTTAGCGGGAGGTTCCAAGAGACCCAGTACTTC. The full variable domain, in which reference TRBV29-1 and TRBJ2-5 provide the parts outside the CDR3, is SAVISQKPSRDICQRGTSLTIQCQVDSQVTMMFWYRQQPGQSLTLIATANQGSEATYESGFVIDKFPISRPNLTFSTLTVSNMSPEDSSIYLCSVSGRFQETQYFGPGTRLLVL.

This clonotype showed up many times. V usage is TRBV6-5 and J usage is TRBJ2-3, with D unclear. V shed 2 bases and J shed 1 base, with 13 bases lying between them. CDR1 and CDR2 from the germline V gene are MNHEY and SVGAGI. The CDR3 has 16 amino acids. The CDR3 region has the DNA TGTGCCAGCAGTTACGAGGCTAGACTGGGCACAGATACGCAGTATTTT. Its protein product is CASSYEARLGTDTQYF.

This CDR3 reads CSARDPGTGVYEQYF. The DNA for the CDR3 is TGCAGTGCTAGAGATCCGGGAACAGGCGTCTACGAGCAGTACTTC. The V call is TRBV20-1, the J call TRBJ2-7; D is tentatively TRBD1 or TRBD2 (5 bases each). CDR1 is DFQATT and CDR2 is SNEGSKA in the germline V gene (reference sequence). The V end was cut by 0 bases, the J end by 3 bases, with 15 bases between. The CDR3 totals 15 residues.

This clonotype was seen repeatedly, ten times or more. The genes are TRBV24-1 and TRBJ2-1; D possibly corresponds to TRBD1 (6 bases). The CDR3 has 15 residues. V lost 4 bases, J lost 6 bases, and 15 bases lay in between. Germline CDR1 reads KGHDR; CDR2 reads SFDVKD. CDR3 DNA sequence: TGTGCCACCAGTGACCCACAGGGTTACTTCAATGAGCAGTTCTTC. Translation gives CATSDPQGYFNEQFF.

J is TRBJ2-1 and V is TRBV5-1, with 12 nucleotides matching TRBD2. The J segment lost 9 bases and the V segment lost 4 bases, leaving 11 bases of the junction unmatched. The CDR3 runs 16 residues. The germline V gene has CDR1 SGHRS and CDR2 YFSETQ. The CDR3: CASSHTSGRYRSEQFF. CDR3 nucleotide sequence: TGCGCCAGCAGCCACACTAGCGGGAGGTATAGGAGTGAGCAGTTCTTC.

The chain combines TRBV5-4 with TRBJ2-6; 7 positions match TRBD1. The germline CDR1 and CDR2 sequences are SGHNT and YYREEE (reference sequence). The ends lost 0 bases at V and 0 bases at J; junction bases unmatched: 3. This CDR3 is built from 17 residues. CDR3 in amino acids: CASSLGGTASGANVLTF. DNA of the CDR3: TGTGCCAGCAGCTTGGGAGGGACAGCCTCTGGGGCCAACGTCCTGACTTTC.